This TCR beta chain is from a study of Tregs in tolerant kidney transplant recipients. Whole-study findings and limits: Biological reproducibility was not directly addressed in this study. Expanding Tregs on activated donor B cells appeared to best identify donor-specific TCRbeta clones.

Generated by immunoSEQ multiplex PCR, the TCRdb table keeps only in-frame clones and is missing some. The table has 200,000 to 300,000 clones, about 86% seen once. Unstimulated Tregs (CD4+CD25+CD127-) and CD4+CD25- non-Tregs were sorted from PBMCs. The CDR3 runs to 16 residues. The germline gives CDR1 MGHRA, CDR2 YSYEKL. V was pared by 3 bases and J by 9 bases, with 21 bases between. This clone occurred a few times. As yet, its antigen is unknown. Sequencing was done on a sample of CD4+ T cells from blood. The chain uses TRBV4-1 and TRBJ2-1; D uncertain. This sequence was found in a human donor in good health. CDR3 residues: CASSHPGSRHPGEQFF. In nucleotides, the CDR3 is TGCGCCAGCAGCCACCCCGGATCGAGACACCCCGGTGAGCAGTTCTTC.